This T cell receptor (beta chain) comes out of a study of T cell responses to AZD1222 COVID-19 vaccine. Study-wide points: The sample set comprised mostly white British donors with more females, and clonal diversity was possibly underestimated. Dominant at 160-218 and 743-854, vaccine-associated CD4 TCRs also spanned spike.

Concerning this clone: The antigen is not known.

Produced via immunoSEQ multiplex PCR; TCRdb's table is partial and in-frame only. The sample lists 95,000 to 150,000 clones; approximately 92% were seen once. Germline V gives CDR1 SGHRS, CDR2 YFSETQ. V shed 0 bases and J shed 4 bases, with 13 bases lying between them. CDR3 length: 15 residues. Sample: peripheral blood, taken on day 0 of AZD1222 vaccination. The rearrangement joins TRBV5-1 to TRBJ2-5; D call uncertain. The source is an adult in good health. CDR3 coding DNA: TGCGCCAGCAGCTTGGACACCGGCGAATTAGAGACCCAGTACTTC. This sequence encodes CASSLDTGELETQYF.